The T cell receptor (beta chain) under discussion was sequenced for a study of CDR3 diversity in severe acne. V lost 3 bases and J lost 2, with 2 bases in between. The CDR3 runs 12 residues. This clonotype was observed a few times. TCRdb ran MiXCR on the PCR reads and lists one entry per CDR3 protein. This sample has under 95,000 distinct CDR3 sequences, with roughly half found just once. What was sequenced was blood. The source is a male donor in good health, serving as a control. The V and J genes are TRBV12-3 or TRBV12-4 and TRBJ1-5, with D uncertain. The CDR3 nucleotides are TGTGCCAGCAGTTTTGGCAATCAGCCCCAGCATTTT. Translated, it gives CASSFGNQPQHF.